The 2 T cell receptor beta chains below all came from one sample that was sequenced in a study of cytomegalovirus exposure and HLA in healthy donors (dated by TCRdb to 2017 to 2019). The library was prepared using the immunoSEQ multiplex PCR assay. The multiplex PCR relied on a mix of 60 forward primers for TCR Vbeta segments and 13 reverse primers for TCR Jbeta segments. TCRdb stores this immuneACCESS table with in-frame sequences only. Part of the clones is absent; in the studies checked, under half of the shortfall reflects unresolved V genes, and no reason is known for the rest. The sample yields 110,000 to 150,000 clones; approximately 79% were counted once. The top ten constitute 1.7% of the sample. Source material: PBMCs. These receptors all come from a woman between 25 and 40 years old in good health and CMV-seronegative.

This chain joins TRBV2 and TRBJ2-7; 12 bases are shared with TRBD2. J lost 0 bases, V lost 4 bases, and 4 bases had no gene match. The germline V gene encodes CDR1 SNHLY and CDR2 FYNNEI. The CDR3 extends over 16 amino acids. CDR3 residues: CASSGLAGESSYEQYF. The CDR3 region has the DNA TGTGCCAGCAGTGGACTAGCGGGGGAAAGCTCCTACGAGCAGTACTTC.

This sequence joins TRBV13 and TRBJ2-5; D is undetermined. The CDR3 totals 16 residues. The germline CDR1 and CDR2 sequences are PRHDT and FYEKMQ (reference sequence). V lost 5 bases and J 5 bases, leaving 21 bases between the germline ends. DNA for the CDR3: TGTGCCAGCAGCAGTTTCACTACGGCAGACCGGGAGACCCAGTACTTC. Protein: CASSSFTTADRETQYF.